This T cell receptor (beta chain) came from a study of blood T cell repertoires in COVID-19. Whole-study context: Italy, Spain and the United States were the sources of the convalescent and acute COVID-19 samples. From T cells, B-cell-depleted T cells, or PBMCs came the material, which was cDNA or gDNA.

Original data processing: It was from reference gene primer amplification that nucleated cell counts were estimated. Profiled with immunoSEQ multiplex PCR; TCRdb holds only in-frame clones, not every one. V and J calls and clone size come straight from that table; D and trimming were deduced from the DNA. This sample has under 75,000 clones, with roughly 70% found just once. Sequenced sample: peripheral blood. The receptor was derived from a woman aged 45-65 years with active or convalescent COVID-19.

The CDR3 sequence is CASSPYTGGDTGELFF. The CDR3 nucleotides read TGTGCCAGCTCACCCTATACGGGAGGGGACACCGGGGAGCTGTTTTTT. The chain has TRBV18 and TRBJ2-2; TRBD2 matches 8 bases. J lost 3 bases, V lost 3 bases, and 6 bases had no gene match. Looked up from germline, CDR1 is KGHSH and CDR2 is LQKENI. The CDR3 is 16 residues long. Looking up the rest from reference TRBV18 and TRBJ2-2 gives the full variable domain: NAGVMQNPRHLVRRRGQEARLRCSPMKGHSHVYWYRQLPEEGLKFMVYLQKENIIDESGMPKERFSAEFPKEGPSILRIQQVVRGDSAAYFCASSPYTGGDTGELFFGEGSRLTVL.